The 23 T cell receptor beta chains presented below share a single source sample, sequenced in a study of T cells after yellow fever vaccination. TCRdb re-analysed the 5' RACE reads in MiXCR, keeping a single row per CDR3 protein. The sample records about 330,000 distinct CDR3 sequences, over 4% being singletons. The material was PBMCs, obtained 5 days after the yellow fever booster vaccination. The receptors were sampled from a man aged 18 to 30 who received the YFV17D yellow fever vaccine.

The rearrangement links TRBV24-1 to TRBJ1-4; D not resolved. This CDR3 spans 15 amino acids. Trimming stripped 2 bases from V and 7 bases from J, with 13 bases between. Looked up from germline, CDR1 is KGHDR and CDR2 is SFDVKD. The CDR3 here is CATSDSGSSGEKLFF. DNA of the CDR3: TGTGCCACCAGTGATTCCGGGTCCTCGGGTGAAAAACTGTTTTTT.

This clonotype was detected a few times. The J gene is TRBJ1-5, the V gene TRBV4-2; D is uncertain. V shed 3 bases and J shed 1 base, with 16 bases lying between them. This CDR3 spans 17 amino acids. Germline V gene sequence: CDR1 LGHNA, CDR2 YNFKEQ. The chain's CDR3 is CASSHDVLGLSNQPQHF. The CDR3 region has the DNA TGTGCCAGCAGCCACGACGTCTTGGGGTTGAGCAATCAGCCCCAGCATTTT.

The V and J genes are TRBV5-1 and TRBJ2-3, with no clear D. The V gene lost 0 bases and the J gene lost 5 bases, with 10 bases spanning the gap. Germline assignment: CDR1 SGHRS and CDR2 YFSETQ. This CDR3 has 14 amino acids. The CDR3 region has the DNA TGCGCCAGCAGCTTGGCCGGATTGGGAGATACGCAGTATTTT. Protein sequence: CASSLAGLGDTQYF.

This clonotype has ten or more counts. The rearrangement links TRBV29-1 to TRBJ1-1; D remains unclear. The V gene's germline CDR1 is SQVTM and CDR2 ANQGSEA. V was cut by 0 bases and J by 10 bases, with 12 bases left in between. The CDR3 is 12 amino acids. CDR3 nucleotide sequence: TGCAGCGTTGAAGATGACGGCATGGCAGCTTTCTTT. It specifies CSVEDDGMAAFF.

This clonotype was found many times. The chain links TRBV9 to TRBJ2-1; 9 bases align to TRBD1. V dropped 3 bases and J dropped 3; count of bases not matched to a gene: 4. The CDR3 has 15 residues. Germline V gene sequence: CDR1 SGDLS, CDR2 YYNGEE. DNA for the CDR3: TGTGCCAGCAGCGCGCGACAGGGGGACTACAATGAGCAGTTCTTC. As protein: CASSARQGDYNEQFF. Full variable domain (rest looked up from reference TRBV9 and TRBJ2-1): DSGVTQTPKHLITATGQRVTLRCSPRSGDLSVYWYQQSLDQGLQFLIQYYNGEERAKGNILERFSAQQFPDLHSELNLSSLELGDSALYFCASSARQGDYNEQFFGPGTRLTVL.

This clonotype was recorded at least ten times. The CDR3: CASSVAPDPTRGQYF. CDR3 sequence (DNA): TGTGCCAGCAGCGTAGCCCCCGACCCAACCCGGGGGCAGTACTTC. The chain couples TRBV9 to TRBJ2-7; D possibly corresponds to TRBD2 (5 bases). The V end lost 0 bases, the J end lost 9 bases, and 19 bases lay between the germline ends. Germline V gene lookup returns CDR1 SGDLS and CDR2 YYNGEE. There are 15 residues in the CDR3.

The J gene is TRBJ2-5, the V gene TRBV9; unclear D gene. The length of the CDR3 is 14 residues. Trimming took 0 bases from V and 5 from J, leaving 11 bases between them. Germline assignment: CDR1 SGDLS and CDR2 YYNGEE. The CDR3 DNA reads as TGTGCCAGCAGCGTAGCCCCAACGGAGGAGACCCAGTACTTC. Amino acids: CASSVAPTEETQYF.

The chain joins TRBV7-3 to TRBJ2-5, with D possibly being TRBD1 or TRBD2 (6 bases each). The CDR3 length is 15 residues. The ends were cut back, 8 bases at V and 3 bases at J, with 19 bases in the middle. CDR1 is SGHTA, CDR2 FQGTGA, per germline. The CDR3: CASAPRGSGEETQYF. The CDR3 nucleotides are TGTGCCAGCGCCCCCAGGGGTAGCGGCGAAGAGACCCAGTACTTC.

This clonotype was recorded many times. This chain connects TRBV4-2 to TRBJ1-4, with D possibly TRBD1 on 6 matching bases. The CDR3 spans 15 residues. CDR1 is LGHNA, CDR2 YNFKEQ, per germline. Trimming removed 0 bases at V and 8 bases at J, with 13 bases between. The CDR3 region is CASSQDQGREEKLFF. The CDR3 DNA reads as TGTGCCAGCAGCCAAGACCAGGGGCGGGAAGAAAAACTGTTTTTT.

The chain recombines TRBV7-3 with TRBJ2-3; 8 nucleotides match TRBD2. CDR3 length equals 15 residues. CDR1 is SGHTA and CDR2 is FQGTGA in the germline V gene. With 4 bases clipped from V and 0 bases from J, the junction kept 3 bases outside the gene matches. The CDR3, as DNA: TGTGCCAGCAGCTCCTCTAGCGGGAGCACAGATACGCAGTATTTT. This codes for CASSSSSGSTDTQYF.

J is TRBJ1-4 and V is TRBV11-2; 8 bases match TRBD1. CDR1 and CDR2 from the germline V gene are SGHAT and FQNNGV. Trimming removed 4 bases from V and 8 bases from J; junction bases left unmatched: 21. The CDR3 contains 19 residues. CDR3 DNA: TGTGCCAGCAGCTCCCCCCTTTCGCTTAACAGGGGGTCGAAGGAAAAACTGTTTTTT. Encoded protein: CASSSPLSLNRGSKEKLFF.

This clonotype was counted only a few times. V gene TRBV6-6 combines with J gene TRBJ2-7, with 13 nucleotides matching TRBD2. The CDR3 contains 17 residues. V shed 7 bases, J shed 2 bases, and the junction held 11 bases outside the gene matches. Germline V gives CDR1 MNHNY, CDR2 SVGAGI (reference sequence). The CDR3 region is CASTWRTSGGRAYEQYF. The DNA of the CDR3 is TGTGCCAGCACCTGGCGGACTAGCGGGGGCCGGGCCTACGAGCAGTACTTC.

This clonotype occurred a few times. The J gene is TRBJ2-5, the V gene TRBV5-1; 10 bases fit TRBD1. The CDR3 is made up of 15 amino acids. CDR1 SGHRS and CDR2 YFSETQ come from the germline V gene. Unmatched junction bases numbered 8, after V lost 4 bases and J lost 5 bases. The CDR3 is CASSGFDRGQETQYF. CDR3 bases: TGCGCCAGCAGCGGATTCGACAGGGGGCAGGAGACCCAGTACTTC.

This clonotype was found a few times. CDR3 DNA: TGTGCCAGCAGCCCCAGCCCAGTCGGGGAGCAGTTCTTC. This translates into CASSPSPVGEQFF. This chain joins TRBV14 and TRBJ2-1; D unclear. This CDR3 contains 13 residues. Germline V gene data show CDR1 as SGHDN and CDR2 as FVKESK. V was shortened by 4 bases and J by 10 bases, with 14 bases between the two germline ends.

This clonotype came up many times. This chain connects TRBV5-1 to TRBJ2-4; D gene uncertain. Germline V CDR1 and CDR2: SGHRS, YFSETQ. CDR3 length: 16 amino acids. V lost 2 bases and J lost 3, with 15 bases in between. CDR3 amino acids: CASSLIPGPNKNIQYF. The CDR3, as DNA: TGCGCCAGCAGCTTAATCCCTGGGCCCAACAAAAACATTCAGTACTTC.

This clonotype was seen a handful of times. The chain recombines TRBV5-4 with TRBJ2-1; D is unclear. The CDR3 loop spans 15 amino acids. V was shortened by 3 bases and J by 0 bases, with 10 bases between the two germline ends. Per the germline V gene, CDR1 is SGHNT and CDR2 is YYREEE (reference sequence). The CDR3 sequence: CASSSSAASYNEQFF. CDR3 DNA: TGTGCCAGCAGCTCAAGCGCGGCCTCCTACAATGAGCAGTTCTTC.

This clonotype was detected ten times or more. The V and J genes are TRBV4-2 and TRBJ2-1; D may be TRBD2 (5 bases). Germline lookup yields CDR1 LGHNA and CDR2 YNFKEQ. Trimming left V 1 base short and J 9 bases short, with 10 bases between. There are 13 residues in the CDR3. CDR3 DNA sequence: TGTGCCAGCAGCCAAGCGCCCGGGGTTGAGCAGTTCTTC. This sequence encodes CASSQAPGVEQFF.

This clonotype has just a few counts. This chain links TRBV10-3 with TRBJ1-2; possibly TRBD1 for D (5 bases). CDR1 and CDR2 (germline): ENHRY, SYGVKD. CDR3 length equals 14 residues. V gave up 0 bases and J gave up 3 bases, with 8 bases separating them. CDR3 nucleotides: TGTGCCATCAGTGAGTCCTGGGACTACTATGGCTACACCTTC. Translated, it gives CAISESWDYYGYTF.

The chain carries TRBV5-6 and TRBJ2-7, with 8 bases lining up with TRBD2. Germline V gene sequence: CDR1 SGHDT, CDR2 YYEEEE. The CDR3 contains 14 residues. With 1 base clipped from V and 12 bases from J, the junction kept 12 bases outside the gene matches. CDR3 sequence: CASSLYFDGLAGYV. The CDR3 DNA reads as TGTGCCAGCAGCTTGTACTTCGACGGACTAGCCGGGTACGTC.

The rearrangement uses TRBV30 and TRBJ1-1; TRBD1 matches at 8 bases. The CDR3 extends over 12 amino acids. Per germline, CDR1 GTSNPN and CDR2 SVGIG (reference sequence). V was pared by 2 bases and J by 11 bases, with 7 bases of the junction left unmatched. The CDR3 loop is CAWSPRTGHAFF. CDR3 coding DNA: TGTGCCTGGAGTCCCCGGACAGGGCACGCTTTCTTT. Full variable domain (remainder filled in from reference TRBV30 and TRBJ1-1): SQTIHQWPATLVQPVGSPLSLECTVEGTSNPNLYWYRQAAGRGLQLLFYSVGIGQISSEVPQNLSASRPQDRQFILSSKKLLLSDSGFYLCAWSPRTGHAFFGQGTRLTVV.

This clonotype showed up many times. The chain uses TRBV7-2 and TRBJ2-1, with D perhaps matching TRBD1 (6 bases). The V gene lost 5 bases and the J gene lost 6 bases, with 17 bases spanning the gap. The CDR3 extends over 15 amino acids. Per the germline V gene, CDR1 is SGHTA and CDR2 is FQGNSA. CDR3 coding DNA: TGTGCCAGCAGCCAGTGGGACATAATAGGCAATGAGCAGTTCTTC. Residues: CASSQWDIIGNEQFF.

This clonotype was counted between two and nine times. The chain links TRBV27 to TRBJ2-2; perhaps D is TRBD1 or TRBD2 (7 bases each). Trimming shortened V by 5 bases and J by 3 bases, and 19 bases separated the two germline ends. Looked up from germline, CDR1 is MNHEY and CDR2 is SMNVEV (reference sequence). This CDR3 spans 17 amino acids. The CDR3 nucleotides read TGTGCCAGCAGTCCTGGGAGGGCAGGGGGGGACACCGGGGAGCTGTTTTTT. Protein: CASSPGRAGGDTGELFF.

This clonotype was seen more than once but under ten times. This chain connects TRBV5-1 to TRBJ2-3; perhaps TRBD2 as D (7 bases). Trimming cost V 4 bases and J 6 bases, with 18 bases left between them. Germline CDR1 and CDR2: SGHRS and YFSETQ. The CDR3 extends over 15 amino acids. This chain's CDR3 is CASSGTGGRRDTQYF. The CDR3 region has the DNA TGCGCCAGCAGCGGCACGGGGGGCCGAAGGGATACGCAGTATTTT.